This T cell receptor beta chain was obtained from a study of PD-1 blockade in classical Hodgkin lymphoma. Overall study results and limits: After ASCT, patients who started nivolumab under 1 year later were excluded.

CDR1 and CDR2 (germline): SGDLS, YYNGEE. Trimming removed 0 bases at V and 6 bases at J, with 13 bases between. The CDR3 has 15 residues. There was relapse after autologous stem cell transplantation in every patient, and there was variation in brentuximab vedotin exposure. Purification of CD4+ T cells from thawed PBMCs was performed via magnetic negative selection. The table came from immunoSEQ multiplex PCR; TCRdb's copy has only in-frame clones and leaves some out. In the table there are tens of thousands of clones, roughly 84% of which are singletons. As for this clone: Antigen specificity is unknown.

The receptor was derived from a human donor with classical Hodgkin lymphoma. The chain is built from TRBV9 and TRBJ2-4; D might be TRBD1 or TRBD2, each matching 5 bases. The starting material was CD4+ T cells from blood, obtained at baseline. The CDR3 sequence is CASSVGGDGRNIQYF. The CDR3 region has the DNA TGTGCCAGCAGCGTAGGAGGGGACGGAAGAAACATTCAGTACTTC. Full variable domain (outside the CDR3, taken from reference TRBV9 and TRBJ2-4): DSGVTQTPKHLITATGQRVTLRCSPRSGDLSVYWYQQSLDQGLQFLIQYYNGEERAKGNILERFSAQQFPDLHSELNLSSLELGDSALYFCASSVGGDGRNIQYFGAGTRLSVL.